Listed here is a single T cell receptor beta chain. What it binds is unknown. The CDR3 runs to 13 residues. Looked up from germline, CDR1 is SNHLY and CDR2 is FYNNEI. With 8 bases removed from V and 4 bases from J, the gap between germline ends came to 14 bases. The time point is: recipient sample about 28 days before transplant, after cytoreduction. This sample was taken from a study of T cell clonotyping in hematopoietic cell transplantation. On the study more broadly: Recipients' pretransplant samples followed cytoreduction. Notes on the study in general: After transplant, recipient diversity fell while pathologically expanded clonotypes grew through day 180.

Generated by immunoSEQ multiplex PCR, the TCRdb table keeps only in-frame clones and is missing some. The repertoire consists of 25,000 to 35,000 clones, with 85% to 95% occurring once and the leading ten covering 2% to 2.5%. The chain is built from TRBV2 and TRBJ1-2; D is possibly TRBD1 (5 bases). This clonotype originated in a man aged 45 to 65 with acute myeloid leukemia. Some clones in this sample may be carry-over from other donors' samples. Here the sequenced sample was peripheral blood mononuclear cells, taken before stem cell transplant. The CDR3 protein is CASRGDGIYGYTF. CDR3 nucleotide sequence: TGTGCCAGCCGCGGGGACGGTATCTATGGCTACACCTTC.